These 10 T cell receptor beta chains share one sample of origin, sequenced in a study of T cell repertoires and HLA-DP antigens (dated by TCRdb to 2017 to 2018). These TCRs are of unknown antigen specificity. Library preparation used the immunoSEQ multiplex PCR assay. TCRdb obtained this table from immuneACCESS and retained in-frame rearrangements with V and J assigned. These tables miss some clones; where compared with another copy, unresolved V genes account for less than half of the shortfall, and the remainder is unexplained. For this sample there are about 110,000 clones; about 91% appear just once. The top ten clonotypes cover less than 0.35% of the sample. The specimen was CD4+ T cells from PBMCs. Receptors were obtained from a woman aged 18-29 years in good health and CMV-seronegative.

This chain joins TRBV30 and TRBJ1-5; 8 positions match TRBD1. The trim removed 1 base at V and 0 bases at J, leaving 11 bases unmatched. The CDR3 totals 18 residues. Germline CDR1 GTSNPN, CDR2 SVGIG (reference sequence). The CDR3 nucleotides are TGTGCCTGGAGTGCGGACAGGGCGTGGGTTGGTAGCAATCAGCCCCAGCATTTT. This encodes CAWSADRAWVGSNQPQHF. Full variable domain (missing parts from reference TRBV30 and TRBJ1-5): SQTIHQWPATLVQPVGSPLSLECTVEGTSNPNLYWYRQAAGRGLQLLFYSVGIGQISSEVPQNLSASRPQDRQFILSSKKLLLSDSGFYLCAWSADRAWVGSNQPQHFGDGTRLSIL.

V gene TRBV5-5 combines with J gene TRBJ1-2; maybe TRBD1 (6 bases). CDR3 length: 12 residues. Germline V CDR1 and CDR2: SGHKS, YYEKEE (reference sequence). Trimming stripped 7 bases from V and 4 bases from J, with 11 bases between. The CDR3 DNA is TGTGCCAGCGACAGGCGATCCTATGGCTACACCTTC. It is translated as CASDRRSYGYTF.

The V gene is TRBV29-1, the J gene TRBJ2-3; TRBD2 agrees at 7 bases. J gave up 1 base and V 8 bases, and 9 bases lay outside the gene matches. Germline V gives CDR1 SQVTM, CDR2 ANQGSEA. The CDR3 has 14 residues. In DNA form, the CDR3 reads TGCAGCACATCAGGCGGGGGACGCACAGATACGCAGTATTTT. Translation: CSTSGGGRTDTQYF.

V and J are TRBV7-3 and TRBJ2-1; D call uncertain. Trimming left V 2 bases short and J 9 bases short, with 11 bases between. Germline CDR1 and CDR2: SGHTA and FQGTGA. The CDR3 contains 13 residues. This CDR3 is CASSLGRGTEQFF. CDR3 nucleotide sequence: TGTGCCAGCAGCTTAGGGCGCGGAACTGAGCAGTTCTTC.

The CDR3, as DNA: TGTGCCAGCAGTAATAGACTAGCGCGCGCGGATACGCAGTATTTT. This gives the protein CASSNRLARADTQYF. The chain joins TRBV6-1 to TRBJ2-3; 8 positions agree with TRBD2. Germline loops: CDR1 MNHNS, CDR2 SASEGT. The CDR3 has 15 amino acids. The trim removed 5 bases at V and 6 bases at J, leaving 10 bases unmatched.

J is TRBJ1-1 and V is TRBV18; 8 nucleotides line up with TRBD1. The CDR3 consists of 14 residues. The ends lost 4 bases at V and 2 bases at J; junction bases unmatched: 3. CDR1 is KGHSH, CDR2 LQKENI, per germline. DNA for the CDR3: TGTGCCAGCTCACTCGGACAGGGTAACACTGAAGCTTTCTTT. It specifies CASSLGQGNTEAFF.

This clone occurred once. In DNA form, the CDR3 reads TGCGCCAGCAGCGCTGACAGGGGCGGGCATGGCTACACCTTC. It codes for CASSADRGGHGYTF. This chain joins TRBV5-1 and TRBJ1-2; 8 bases map to TRBD1. Germline values: CDR1 SGHRS, CDR2 YFSETQ. The V segment lost 4 bases and the J segment 6 bases; nucleotides outside the gene matches: 8. The CDR3 has 14 amino acids.

The V and J genes are TRBV10-3 and TRBJ1-2; unclear D gene. Trimming shortened V by 2 bases and J by 3 bases, and 7 bases separated the two germline ends. The CDR3 totals 13 residues. Per germline, CDR1 ENHRY and CDR2 SYGVKD. CDR3 nucleotides: TGTGCCATCAGTGAGAGGGTTTACTATGGCTACACCTTC. Its translation is CAISERVYYGYTF.

The chain has TRBV10-3 and TRBJ1-6, with D perhaps TRBD1 (5 bases). The CDR3 runs 13 residues. Trimming took off 6 bases at V and 7 bases at J, with 10 bases between the two ends. CDR1 ENHRY and CDR2 SYGVKD come from the germline V gene. The CDR3 is CAIRRQQNSPLHF. CDR3 in DNA: TGTGCCATCAGAAGACAGCAAAATTCACCCCTCCACTTT.

The rearrangement links TRBV28 to TRBJ1-2, with TRBD1 matching 11 bases. Germline trimming cut 5 bases from V and 4 bases from J; bases unmatched to any gene: 6. Looked up from germline, CDR1 is MDHEN and CDR2 is SYDVKM. There are 15 residues in the CDR3. The CDR3 sequence is CASSTRTGGGYGYTF. Here the CDR3 DNA reads TGTGCCAGCAGTACCCGGACAGGGGGCGGCTATGGCTACACCTTC.